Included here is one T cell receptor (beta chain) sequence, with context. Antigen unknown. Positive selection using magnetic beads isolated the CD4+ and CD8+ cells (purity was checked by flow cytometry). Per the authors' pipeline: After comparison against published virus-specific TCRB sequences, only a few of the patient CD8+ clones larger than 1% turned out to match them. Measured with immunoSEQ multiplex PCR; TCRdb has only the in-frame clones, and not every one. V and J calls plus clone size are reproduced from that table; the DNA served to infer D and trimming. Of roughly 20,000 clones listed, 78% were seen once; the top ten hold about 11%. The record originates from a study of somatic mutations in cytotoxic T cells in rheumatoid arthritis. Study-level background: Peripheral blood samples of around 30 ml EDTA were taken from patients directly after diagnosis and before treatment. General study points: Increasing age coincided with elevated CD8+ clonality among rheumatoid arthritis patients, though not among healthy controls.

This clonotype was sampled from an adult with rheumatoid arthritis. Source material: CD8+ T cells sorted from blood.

The CDR3 protein is CASSQRTSGNTDTQYF. The CDR3 nucleotides are TGTGCCAGCAGCCAACGGACTAGCGGGAACACAGATACGCAGTATTTT. The genes are TRBV13 and TRBJ2-3, with TRBD2 matching over 12 bases. V dropped 5 bases and J dropped 2; count of bases not matched to a gene: 5. Germline lookup yields CDR1 PRHDT and CDR2 FYEKMQ (reference sequence). There are 16 residues in the CDR3.